This T cell receptor (beta chain) was documented in a study of shared clonotypes between healthy human individuals. Regarding this clone: Its antigen is undetermined.

Regarding the study as a whole: Around 4.7% of naive CD4 clonotypes were shared across four donors. A generally larger estimated richness was seen in naive subsets than in memory subsets. What limited the represented genetic and exposure-history diversity was the small number of donors.

Using immunoSEQ multiplex PCR, the repertoire was profiled, and TCRdb retains in-frame clones only, with some absent. The table shows 2 million or so clones, with 95% occurring only once. In germline, CDR1 is SGHTA, CDR2 FQGNSA. The CDR3 extends over 14 amino acids. Trimming took 7 bases from V and 4 from J, leaving 16 bases between them. The chain couples TRBV7-2 to TRBJ1-2, with D unresolved. Sequencing was performed on naive CD4+ T cells sorted from blood. The subset denotes: CD45RA+ positively selected. The clonotype comes from a man between 18 and 35 years old in good health. The chain's CDR3 is CASTLPERPYGYTF. In DNA form, the CDR3 reads TGTGCCAGCACGCTCCCGGAGAGGCCCTATGGCTACACCTTC.